These 9 T cell receptor beta chains originate from one sample sequenced in a study of CD8 T cells in ankylosing spondylitis. Regarding the study as a whole: Blood from ankylosing spondylitis patients appeared to carry a characteristic eight-variant TCR beta motif.

TCRdb reprocessed the 5' RACE reads via MiXCR and lists one record per CDR3 protein. The sample records more than 650,000 distinct CDR3 sequences, 10% to 15% being singletons. The antigens for these receptors are not known. Sequenced: blood, either unsorted or a sorted T cell fraction (not recorded which). These receptors all come from a male donor with ankylosing spondylitis.

This clonotype was recorded many times. The chain combines TRBV12-3 or TRBV12-4 with TRBJ2-7; D is perhaps TRBD1 (6 bases). V was trimmed by 6 bases and J by 4 bases, leaving 13 bases between them. The CDR3 extends over 13 amino acids. The CDR3 sequence is CASRGRGPYEQYF. Written as DNA, the CDR3 is TGTGCCAGCAGGGGCAGGGGACCGTACGAGCAGTACTTC.

In its sample, this clonotype was seen many times. The chain links TRBV7-9 to TRBJ1-4; D gene unclear. CDR1 and CDR2 from the germline V gene are SEHNR and FQNEAQ (reference sequence). V dropped 5 bases and J dropped 5 bases, with 12 bases sitting between them. This CDR3 spans 14 amino acids. CDR3 in DNA: TGTGCCAGCAGCACTGGACTTCCCAATGAAAAACTGTTTTTT. It translates to CASSTGLPNEKLFF.

This clonotype has more than one count but fewer than ten. CDR3 sequence: CASHGQGDNYGYTF. Here the CDR3 DNA reads TGTGCCTCCCATGGCCAGGGGGATAACTATGGCTACACCTTC. The rearrangement joins TRBV10-3 to TRBJ1-2; 7 bases are shared with TRBD1. V lost 11 bases to trimming and J lost 1 base; unmatched junction nucleotides: 10. CDR1 is ENHRY, CDR2 SYGVKD, per germline. This CDR3 region has 14 residues.

A few counts support this clonotype. The chain combines TRBV29-1 with TRBJ2-1; TRBD1 matches 9 bases. CDR3 length: 13 residues. V trimming: 3 bases; J trimming: 6 bases; junction bases outside the gene matches: 3. CDR1 is SQVTM, CDR2 ANQGSEA, per germline. CDR3 nucleotides: TGCAGCGTTGATGAGACAGGGGGCAATGAGCAGTTCTTC. It codes for CSVDETGGNEQFF.

The chain has TRBV7-2 and TRBJ1-6; D is unresolved. V gave up 1 base and J gave up 4 bases, with 11 bases separating them. The CDR3 runs to 16 residues. CDR1 is SGHTA, CDR2 FQGNSA, per germline. CDR3 residues: CASSLDEGGYNSPLHF. The CDR3 nucleotides are TGTGCCAGCAGCTTAGACGAGGGCGGATATAATTCACCCCTCCACTTT.

This clonotype was observed many times. The chain couples TRBV11-2 to TRBJ2-3, with TRBD1 as a possible D gene (5 bases). The CDR3 is 15 amino acids. Trimming pared 2 bases from V and 1 base from J, leaving 10 bases between. The germline V gene has CDR1 SGHAT and CDR2 FQNNGV. In nucleotides, the CDR3 is TGTGCCAGCAGCTTAATAAGGGGCCGCACAGATACGCAGTATTTT. Translated: CASSLIRGRTDTQYF.

The gene calls are TRBV7-6 and TRBJ2-5; 7 positions match TRBD1. Germline V gene sequence: CDR1 SGHVS, CDR2 FNYEAQ. The CDR3 length is 15 residues. The V segment lost 5 bases and the J segment 2 bases; nucleotides outside the gene matches: 8. The DNA for the CDR3 is TGTGCCAGCAGCCCTGGGACAGCAGGTCAAGAGACCCAGTACTTC. This gives the protein CASSPGTAGQETQYF. Together with reference TRBV7-6 and TRBJ2-5, the CDR3 gives the full variable domain: GAGVSQSPRYKVTKRGQDVALRCDPISGHVSLYWYRQALGQGPEFLTYFNYEAQQDKSGLPNDRFSAERPEGSISTLTIQRTEQRDSAMYRCASSPGTAGQETQYFGPGTRLLVL.

The chain is built from TRBV20-1 and TRBJ2-7; a possible D gene is TRBD1 (5 bases). The CDR3 is 12 amino acids. Trimming took 6 bases from V and 4 from J, leaving 13 bases between them. Germline-derived CDR1 and CDR2 are DFQATT and SNEGSKA (reference sequence). As DNA, the CDR3 is TGCAGTGCACCCAGGGTACCTTACGAGCAGTACTTC. Its translation: CSAPRVPYEQYF.

The rearrangement joins TRBV20-1 to TRBJ2-5; tentative D call: TRBD2 (5 bases). CDR1 is DFQATT and CDR2 is SNEGSKA in the germline V gene (reference sequence). The CDR3 has 14 residues. Trimming stripped 8 bases from V and 5 bases from J, with 21 bases between. CDR3 in DNA: TGCAGTTTATTCGGGCTAGCACGCGCCGAGACCCAGTACTTC. Translated, it gives CSLFGLARAETQYF.